This entry lists 21 T cell receptor beta chains sequenced from one sample in a study of cytomegalovirus exposure and HLA in healthy donors. It was with 60 Vbeta and 13 Jbeta primers that the PCR ran. Measured with immunoSEQ multiplex PCR; TCRdb has only the in-frame clones, and not every one. The table shows over 130,000 clones, with 88% occurring only once. Sequencing was performed on PBMCs. The receptors were sampled from a woman aged 35 to 49 in good health and CMV-seronegative.

This clone was picked up one time. The genes are TRBV10-1 and TRBJ2-7; no reliable D call. CDR3 length equals 13 residues. The V end was cut by 3 bases, the J end by 6 bases, with 12 bases between. In germline, CDR1 is WNHNN, CDR2 SYGVQD (reference sequence). CDR3 sequence: CASSDLLVGEQYF. CDR3 in DNA: TGCGCCAGCAGTGACCTCCTAGTCGGCGAGCAGTACTTC.

The chain links TRBV5-1 to TRBJ2-3; no definite D call. Germline V gene sequence: CDR1 SGHRS, CDR2 YFSETQ. Trimming removed 2 bases from V and 5 bases from J, with 15 bases in between. This CDR3 is 15 amino acids long. The CDR3 reads CASSLRPGFGDTQYF. The DNA for the CDR3 is TGCGCCAGCAGCTTACGCCCCGGGTTCGGAGATACGCAGTATTTT.

This CDR3 is CASSLLAGGPTEQFF. The CDR3 DNA is TGTGCCAGCAGCCTACTAGCGGGAGGGCCCACCGAGCAGTTCTTC. V and J are TRBV27 and TRBJ2-1; TRBD2 aligns across 13 bases. This CDR3 comprises 15 residues. Germline V gives CDR1 MNHEY, CDR2 SMNVEV (reference sequence). The ends lost 6 bases at V and 10 bases at J; junction bases unmatched: 9.

J is TRBJ1-5 and V is TRBV21-1; the table names TRBD1, a call not compared with the DNA. TRBV21-1 is a pseudogene. The CDR3 totals 17 residues. The CDR3 sequence: CASSPHRDRENNQPQHF. CDR3 in DNA: TGTGCCAGCAGCCCCCACCGGGACAGGGAAAACAATCAGCCCCAGCATTTT.

The rearrangement links TRBV28 to TRBJ2-5; possible D gene TRBD2, 6 bases. The J call could be wrong; TRBJ2-7 is a better fit for the DNA end. Per the germline V gene, CDR1 is MDHEN and CDR2 is SYDVKM. The CDR3 has 14 amino acids. CDR3 amino acids: CASSPGLITYEQYF. For the CDR3, the DNA is TGTGCCAGCAGTCCGGGACTCATAACCTACGAGCAGTACTTC.

V and J are TRBV11-3 and TRBJ1-1; D remains ambiguous. Germline V CDR1 and CDR2: SGHNT, YENEEA. CDR3 size: 13 residues. Deletions cut 4 bases from V and 6 bases from J, with 12 bases between. The CDR3 DNA sequence: TGTGCCAGCAGCTCCTTTACGAGGTCTGAAGCTTTCTTT. Translation: CASSSFTRSEAFF.

Concerning this clone: One junction end disagrees with the germline gene, perhaps due to a read error. V gene TRBV7-9 combines with J gene TRBJ1-2; 7 nucleotides line up with TRBD1. There are 14 residues in the CDR3. Germline assignment: CDR1 SEHNR and CDR2 FQNEAQ (reference sequence). DNA for the CDR3: TGTTCCAGCAGCCCGGGACAGAACAACTATGGCTACACCTTC. It specifies CSSSPGQNNYGYTF.

V is TRBV18 and J is TRBJ2-1; 8 nucleotides agree with TRBD1. This CDR3 comprises 16 residues. V lost 2 bases and J lost 7; bases outside the gene matches: 10. The germline CDR1 and CDR2 sequences are KGHSH and LQKENI. For the CDR3, the DNA is TGTGCCAGCTCACCAAAGCAGGACAGGGTAGCGAATGAGCAGTTCTTC. Residues: CASSPKQDRVANEQFF.

As regards this clone: The same CDR3 also results from other DNA sequences found in this sample. J is TRBJ2-7 and V is TRBV6-5, with D tentatively TRBD2 (5 bases). This CDR3 comprises 15 residues. V shed 0 bases and J shed 0 bases, with 9 bases lying between them. Germline CDR1 and CDR2: MNHEY and SVGAGI. The CDR3 is CASSYSSGSSYEQYF. CDR3 nucleotides: TGTGCCAGCAGTTACTCGAGCGGCAGCTCCTACGAGCAGTACTTC.

This clone was seen a single time. V gene TRBV6-1 combines with J gene TRBJ2-7; 10 bases are shared with TRBD1. V shed 1 base, J shed 4 bases, and the junction held 1 base outside the gene matches. Germline V gene lookup returns CDR1 MNHNS and CDR2 SASEGT. CDR3 length equals 14 residues. The CDR3 region is CASSEGTGGYEQYF. In DNA form, the CDR3 reads TGTGCCAGCAGTGAAGGGACAGGGGGGTACGAGCAGTACTTC.

The chain employs TRBV29-1 and TRBJ1-1, with TRBD1 identical over 7 bases. The CDR3 has 11 residues. The V and J ends lost 4 bases and 11 bases, in that order; junction bases with no gene match: 7. Germline values: CDR1 SQVTM, CDR2 ANQGSEA. CDR3 nucleotide sequence: TGCAGCGTTGGGGCCGGGACAGAGGCTTTCTTT. Amino acid sequence: CSVGAGTEAFF.

CDR3: CASSPRWGAGGRNTGELFF. Here the CDR3 DNA reads TGTGCCAGCAGTCCGCGATGGGGAGCGGGAGGGCGGAACACCGGGGAGCTGTTTTTT. This chain uses TRBV28 with TRBJ2-2; 10 bases fit TRBD2. With 5 bases clipped from V and 1 base from J, the junction kept 13 bases outside the gene matches. CDR1 and CDR2 (germline): MDHEN, SYDVKM. The CDR3 spans 19 residues.

The V and J genes are TRBV10-2 and TRBJ1-2; D gene unclear. The CDR3 length is 13 residues. Germline lookup yields CDR1 WSHSY and CDR2 SAAADI. The ends were cut back, 3 bases at V and 0 bases at J, with 5 bases in the middle. CDR3 nucleotides: TGCGCCAGCAGTGACCCTACTAACTATGGCTACACCTTC. Protein product: CASSDPTNYGYTF.

The chain couples TRBV5-4 to TRBJ1-2; D unresolved. Germline CDR1 SGHNT, CDR2 YYREEE (reference sequence). The CDR3 totals 15 residues. The V end lost 2 bases, the J end lost 4 bases, and 15 bases lay between the germline ends. The CDR3 coding sequence is TGTGCCAGCAGCTTCCCCAACACAGAATTCTATGGCTACACCTTC. This gives the protein CASSFPNTEFYGYTF.

The chain combines TRBV6-1 with TRBJ1-3; a possible D gene is TRBD1 (5 bases). Germline CDR1 MNHNS, CDR2 SASEGT. V dropped 3 bases and J dropped 0 bases, with 12 bases sitting between them. CDR3 length: 16 amino acids. The chain's CDR3 is CASSEATGLSGNTIYF. DNA of the CDR3: TGTGCCAGCAGTGAGGCCACAGGCCTCTCTGGAAACACCATATATTTT.

The chain joins TRBV6-1 to TRBJ2-7, with 7 bases identical to TRBD1. V shed 8 bases, J shed 0 bases, and the junction held 4 bases outside the gene matches. The germline V gene has CDR1 MNHNS and CDR2 SASEGT. The CDR3 runs to 13 residues. The CDR3 loop is CASAWDSSYEQYF. The DNA for the CDR3 is TGTGCCAGCGCGTGGGACAGCTCCTACGAGCAGTACTTC.

The V gene is TRBV19, the J gene TRBJ1-3; a weak D match, TRBD1 (5 bases). Germline assignment: CDR1 LNHDA and CDR2 SQIVND (reference sequence). Deletions cut 3 bases from V and 8 bases from J, with 11 bases between. There are 13 residues in the CDR3. CDR3 region: CASSIRQPDTIYF. The CDR3 nucleotides read TGTGCCAGTAGTATCCGACAGCCTGACACCATATATTTT.

V and J are TRBV6-6 and TRBJ2-3; 10 nucleotides align to TRBD2. Germline CDR1 reads MNHNY; CDR2 reads SVGAGI (reference sequence). The CDR3 runs 13 residues. With V trimmed by 7 bases and J by 6 bases, 4 bases remained unmatched. The CDR3 bases are TGTGCCAGCACCCTAGCGGGAGCGGATACGCAGTATTTT. It translates to CASTLAGADTQYF.

J is TRBJ2-1 and V is TRBV2; D is perhaps TRBD1 (5 bases). Trimming removed 6 bases at V and 8 bases at J, with 20 bases between. This CDR3 comprises 15 residues. The germline gives CDR1 SNHLY, CDR2 FYNNEI. The chain's CDR3 is CASSPRQGGVHEQFF. DNA for the CDR3: TGTGCCAGCAGCCCCCGGCAGGGTGGAGTCCATGAGCAGTTCTTC.

The rearrangement uses TRBV5-1 and TRBJ1-1; 9 bases agree with TRBD1. Germline V lookup: CDR1 SGHRS, CDR2 YFSETQ. V shed 6 bases and J 1 base; nucleotides not matched to a gene: 4. The CDR3 sequence is 14 residues long. The DNA of the CDR3 is TGCGCCAGCAAATTACAGGGGGCGAACACTGAAGCTTTCTTT. It specifies CASKLQGANTEAFF. The full variable domain, in which reference TRBV5-1 and TRBJ1-1 provide the parts outside the CDR3, is KAGVTQTPRYLIKTRGQQVTLSCSPISGHRSVSWYQQTPGQGLQFLFEYFSETQRNKGNFPGRFSGRQFSNSRSEMNVSTLELGDSALYLCASKLQGANTEAFFGQGTRLTVV.

The CDR3 DNA sequence: TGTGCCAGCAGCCCGCAGGGGGCGTCAAGTGAAAAACTGTTTTTT. Its translation: CASSPQGASSEKLFF. The chain combines TRBV28 with TRBJ1-4; TRBD1 agrees at 8 bases. J lost 7 bases, V lost 6 bases, and 10 bases had no gene match. CDR1 and CDR2 (germline): MDHEN, SYDVKM. The CDR3 extends over 15 amino acids.